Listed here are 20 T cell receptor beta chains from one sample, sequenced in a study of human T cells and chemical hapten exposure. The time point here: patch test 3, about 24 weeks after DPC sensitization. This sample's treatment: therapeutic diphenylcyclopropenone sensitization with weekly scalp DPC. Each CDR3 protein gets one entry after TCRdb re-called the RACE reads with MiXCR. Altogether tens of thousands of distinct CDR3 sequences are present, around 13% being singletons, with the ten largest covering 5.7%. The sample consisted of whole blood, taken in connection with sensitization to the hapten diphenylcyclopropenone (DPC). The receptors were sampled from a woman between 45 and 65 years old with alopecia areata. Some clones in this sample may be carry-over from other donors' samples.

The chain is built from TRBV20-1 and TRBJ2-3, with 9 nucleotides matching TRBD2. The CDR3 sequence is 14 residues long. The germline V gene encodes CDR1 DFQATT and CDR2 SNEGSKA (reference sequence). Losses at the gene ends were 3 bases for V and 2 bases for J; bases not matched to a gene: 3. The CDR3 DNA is TGCAGTGCTAGTCTAGCGGGACCCACAGATACGCAGTATTTT. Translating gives CSASLAGPTDTQYF.

The CDR3 bases are TGTGCCAGCAGCCTCCGGACAGGGGTTGGAAACACCATATATTTT. This codes for CASSLRTGVGNTIYF. This sequence joins TRBV5-6 and TRBJ1-3; 9 positions match TRBD1. This CDR3 has 15 amino acids. The germline gives CDR1 SGHDT, CDR2 YYEEEE. The V segment lost 4 bases and the J segment 3 bases; nucleotides outside the gene matches: 5. Using reference TRBV5-6 and TRBJ1-3 for the parts outside the CDR3, the full variable domain is DAGVTQSPTHLIKTRGQQVTLRCSPKSGHDTVSWYQQALGQGPQFIFQYYEEEERQRGNFPDRFSGHQFPNYSSELNVNALLLGDSALYLCASSLRTGVGNTIYFGEGSWLTVV.

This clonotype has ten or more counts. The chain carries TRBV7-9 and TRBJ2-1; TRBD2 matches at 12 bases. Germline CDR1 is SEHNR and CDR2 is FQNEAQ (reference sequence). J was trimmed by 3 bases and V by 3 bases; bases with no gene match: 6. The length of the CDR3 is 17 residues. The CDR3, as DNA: TGTGCCAGCAGCTTTACCGTGACTAGCGGGAGCTACAATGAGCAGTTCTTC. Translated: CASSFTVTSGSYNEQFF.

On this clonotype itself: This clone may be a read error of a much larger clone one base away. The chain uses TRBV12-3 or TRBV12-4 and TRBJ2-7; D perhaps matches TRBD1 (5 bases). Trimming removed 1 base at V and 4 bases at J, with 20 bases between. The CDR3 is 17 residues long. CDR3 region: CASSLGAHSGFRYEQYF. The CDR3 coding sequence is TGTGCCAGCAGTTTAGGGGCGCATTCAGGGTTTCGGTACGAGCAGTACTTC.

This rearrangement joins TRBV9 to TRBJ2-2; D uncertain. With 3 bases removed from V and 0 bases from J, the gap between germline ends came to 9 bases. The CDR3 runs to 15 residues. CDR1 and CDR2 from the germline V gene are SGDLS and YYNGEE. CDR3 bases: TGTGCCAGCAGCGGCGCCCTAGCGAACACCGGGGAGCTGTTTTTT. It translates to CASSGALANTGELFF.

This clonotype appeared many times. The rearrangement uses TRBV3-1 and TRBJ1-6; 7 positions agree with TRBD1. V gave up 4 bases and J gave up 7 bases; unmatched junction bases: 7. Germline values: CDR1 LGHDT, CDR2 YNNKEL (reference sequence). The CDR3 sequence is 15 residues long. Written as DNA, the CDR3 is TGTGCCAGCAGCCCGGGGGGGACAGAGAATTCACCCCTCCACTTT. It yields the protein CASSPGGTENSPLHF. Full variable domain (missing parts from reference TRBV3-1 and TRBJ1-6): DTAVSQTPKYLVTQMGNDKSIKCEQNLGHDTMYWYKQDSKKFLKIMFSYNNKELIINETVPNRFSPKSPDKAHLNLHINSLELGDSAVYFCASSPGGTENSPLHFGNGTRLTVT.

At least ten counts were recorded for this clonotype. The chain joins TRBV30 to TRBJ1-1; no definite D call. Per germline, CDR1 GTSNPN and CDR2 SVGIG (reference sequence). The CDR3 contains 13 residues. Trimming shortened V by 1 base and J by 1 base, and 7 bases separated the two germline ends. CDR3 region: CAWSDRGNTEAFF. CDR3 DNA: TGTGCCTGGAGTGACCGGGGGAACACTGAAGCTTTCTTT.

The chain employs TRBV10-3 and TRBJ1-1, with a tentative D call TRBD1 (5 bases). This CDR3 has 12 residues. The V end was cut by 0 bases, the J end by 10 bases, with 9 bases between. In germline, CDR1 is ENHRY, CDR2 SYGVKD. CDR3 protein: CAISESEGLAFF. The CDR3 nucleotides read TGTGCCATCAGTGAGTCGGAGGGGCTAGCTTTCTTT.

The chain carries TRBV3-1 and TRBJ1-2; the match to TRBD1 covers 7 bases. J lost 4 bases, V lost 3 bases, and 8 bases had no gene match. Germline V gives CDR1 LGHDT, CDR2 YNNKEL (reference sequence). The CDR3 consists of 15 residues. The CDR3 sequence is CASSHTGERTYGYTF. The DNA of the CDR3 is TGTGCCAGCAGCCACACAGGGGAACGTACCTATGGCTACACCTTC.

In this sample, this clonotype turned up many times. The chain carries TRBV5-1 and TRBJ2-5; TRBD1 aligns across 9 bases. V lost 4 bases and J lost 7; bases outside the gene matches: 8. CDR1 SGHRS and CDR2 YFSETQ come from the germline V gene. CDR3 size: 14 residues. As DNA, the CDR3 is TGCGCCAGCAGCGCGGGACAGGGTCTTGGGACCCAGTACTTC. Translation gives CASSAGQGLGTQYF.

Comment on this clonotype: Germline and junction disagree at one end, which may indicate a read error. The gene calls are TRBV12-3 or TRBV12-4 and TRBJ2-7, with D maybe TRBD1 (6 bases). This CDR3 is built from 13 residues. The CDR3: CASRDIASHEQYF. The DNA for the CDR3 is TGTGCCAGCCGGGACATTGCCTCCCACGAGCAGTACTTC.

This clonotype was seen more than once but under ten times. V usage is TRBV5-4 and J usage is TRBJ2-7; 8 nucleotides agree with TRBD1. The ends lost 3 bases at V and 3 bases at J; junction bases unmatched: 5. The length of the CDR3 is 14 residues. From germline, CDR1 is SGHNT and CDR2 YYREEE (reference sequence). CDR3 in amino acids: CASSYGQGRYEQYF. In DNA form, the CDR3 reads TGTGCCAGCAGCTACGGACAGGGACGCTACGAGCAGTACTTC.

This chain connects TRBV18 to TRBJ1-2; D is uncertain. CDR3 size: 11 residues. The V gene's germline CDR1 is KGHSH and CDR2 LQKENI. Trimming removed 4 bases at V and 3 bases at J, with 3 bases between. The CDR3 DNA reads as TGTGCCAGCTCACAGGACTATGGCTACACCTTC. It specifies CASSQDYGYTF.

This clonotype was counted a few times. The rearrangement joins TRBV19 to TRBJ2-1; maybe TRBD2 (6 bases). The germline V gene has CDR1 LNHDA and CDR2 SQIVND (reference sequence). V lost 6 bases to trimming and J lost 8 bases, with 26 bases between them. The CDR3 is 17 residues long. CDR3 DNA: TGTGCCAGTAGGCCTAGGACTCAGTTTCTGCGGGGCGATGAGCAGTTCTTC. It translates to CASRPRTQFLRGDEQFF. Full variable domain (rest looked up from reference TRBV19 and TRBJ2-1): DGGITQSPKYLFRKEGQNVTLSCEQNLNHDAMYWYRQDPGQGLRLIYYSQIVNDFQKGDIAEGYSVSREKKESFPLTVTSAQKNPTAFYLCASRPRTQFLRGDEQFFGPGTRLTVL.

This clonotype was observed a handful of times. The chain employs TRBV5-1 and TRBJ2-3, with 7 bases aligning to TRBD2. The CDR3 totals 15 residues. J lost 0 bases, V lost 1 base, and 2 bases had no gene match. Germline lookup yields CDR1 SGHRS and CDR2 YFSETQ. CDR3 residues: CASSLLAESTDTQYF. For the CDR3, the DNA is TGCGCCAGCAGCTTGCTAGCGGAGAGCACAGATACGCAGTATTTT.

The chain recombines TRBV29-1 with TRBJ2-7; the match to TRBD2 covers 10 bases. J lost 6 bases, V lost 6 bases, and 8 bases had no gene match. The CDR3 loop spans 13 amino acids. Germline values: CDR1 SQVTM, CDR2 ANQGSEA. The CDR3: CSVLSGGIGEQYF. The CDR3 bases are TGCAGCGTCCTTAGCGGGGGGATAGGCGAGCAGTACTTC.

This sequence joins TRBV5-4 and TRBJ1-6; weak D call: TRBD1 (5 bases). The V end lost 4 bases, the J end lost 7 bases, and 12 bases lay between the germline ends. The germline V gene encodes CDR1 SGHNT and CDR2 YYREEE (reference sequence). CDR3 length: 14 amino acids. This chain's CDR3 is CASSTGRQNSPLHF. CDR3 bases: TGTGCCAGCAGCACGGGACGGCAAAATTCACCCCTCCACTTT.

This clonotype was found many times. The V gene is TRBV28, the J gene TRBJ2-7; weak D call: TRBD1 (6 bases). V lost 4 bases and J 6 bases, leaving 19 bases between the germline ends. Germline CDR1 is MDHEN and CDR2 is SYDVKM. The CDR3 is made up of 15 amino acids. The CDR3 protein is CASSSPGPRGLEQYF. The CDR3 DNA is TGTGCCAGCAGTTCGCCGGGACCCAGGGGCCTCGAGCAGTACTTC.

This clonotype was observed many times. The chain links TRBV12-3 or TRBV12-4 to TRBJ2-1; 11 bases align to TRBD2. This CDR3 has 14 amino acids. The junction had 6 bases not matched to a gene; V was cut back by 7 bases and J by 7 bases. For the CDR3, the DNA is TGTGCCAGCACCAAACTAGCGGGAGAGAATGAGCAGTTCTTC. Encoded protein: CASTKLAGENEQFF.

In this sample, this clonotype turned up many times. The CDR3 loop reads CASSRDSPSYNEQFF. CDR3 bases: TGTGCCAGCAGCCGCGACTCGCCCTCCTACAATGAGCAGTTCTTC. This chain connects TRBV6-6 to TRBJ2-1; no clear D gene. CDR1 MNHNY and CDR2 SVGAGI come from the germline V gene (reference sequence). The CDR3 extends over 15 amino acids. V was clipped by 6 bases and J by 0 bases, with 12 bases between them.